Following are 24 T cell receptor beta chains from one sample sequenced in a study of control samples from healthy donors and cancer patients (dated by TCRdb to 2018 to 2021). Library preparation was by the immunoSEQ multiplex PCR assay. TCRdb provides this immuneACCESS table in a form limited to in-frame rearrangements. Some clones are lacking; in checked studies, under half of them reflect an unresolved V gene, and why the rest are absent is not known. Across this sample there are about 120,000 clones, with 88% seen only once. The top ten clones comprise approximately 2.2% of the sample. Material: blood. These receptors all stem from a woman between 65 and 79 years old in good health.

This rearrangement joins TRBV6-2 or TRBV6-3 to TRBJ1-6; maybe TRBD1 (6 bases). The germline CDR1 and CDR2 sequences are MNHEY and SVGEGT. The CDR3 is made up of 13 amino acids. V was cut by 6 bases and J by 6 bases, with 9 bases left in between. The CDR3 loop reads CASSRQVNSPLHF. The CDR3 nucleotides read TGTGCCAGCAGCAGACAGGTTAATTCACCCCTCCACTTT.

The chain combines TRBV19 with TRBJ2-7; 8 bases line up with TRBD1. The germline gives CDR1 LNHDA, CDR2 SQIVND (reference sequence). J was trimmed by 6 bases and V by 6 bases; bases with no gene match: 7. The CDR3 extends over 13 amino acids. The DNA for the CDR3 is TGTGCCAGTAGCCGACAGGGGCCGGGCGAGCAGTACTTC. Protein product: CASSRQGPGEQYF.

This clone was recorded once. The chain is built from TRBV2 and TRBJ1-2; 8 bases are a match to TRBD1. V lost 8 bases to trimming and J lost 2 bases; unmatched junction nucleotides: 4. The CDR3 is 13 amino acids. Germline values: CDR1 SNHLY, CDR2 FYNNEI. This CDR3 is CASVRGLNYGYTF. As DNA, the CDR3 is TGTGCCAGCGTCAGGGGGCTCAACTATGGCTACACCTTC.

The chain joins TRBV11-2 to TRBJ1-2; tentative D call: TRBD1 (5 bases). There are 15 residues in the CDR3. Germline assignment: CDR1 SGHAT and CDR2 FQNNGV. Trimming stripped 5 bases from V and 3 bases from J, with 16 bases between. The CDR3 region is CASSTRDREDYGYTF. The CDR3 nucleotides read TGTGCCAGCAGCACCCGGGACCGGGAGGACTATGGCTACACCTTC.

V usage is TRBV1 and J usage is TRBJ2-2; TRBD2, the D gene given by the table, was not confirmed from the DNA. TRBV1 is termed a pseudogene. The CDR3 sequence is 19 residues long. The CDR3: CTSSQPGLAGGGNTGELFF. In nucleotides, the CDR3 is TGCACCAGCAGCCAACCGGGACTAGCGGGGGGCGGGAACACCGGGGAGCTGTTTTTT.

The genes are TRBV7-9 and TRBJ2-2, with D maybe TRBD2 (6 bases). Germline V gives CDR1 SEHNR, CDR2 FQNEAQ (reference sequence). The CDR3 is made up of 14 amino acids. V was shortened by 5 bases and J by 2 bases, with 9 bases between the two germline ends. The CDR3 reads CASSQGLNTGELFF. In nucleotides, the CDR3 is TGTGCCAGCAGCCAGGGACTTAACACCGGGGAGCTGTTTTTT. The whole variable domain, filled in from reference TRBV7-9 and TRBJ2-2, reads DTGVSQNPRHKITKRGQNVTFRCDPISEHNRLYWYRQTLGQGPEFLTYFQNEAQLEKSRLLSDRFSAERPKGSFSTLEIQRTEQGDSAMYLCASSQGLNTGELFFGEGSRLTVL.

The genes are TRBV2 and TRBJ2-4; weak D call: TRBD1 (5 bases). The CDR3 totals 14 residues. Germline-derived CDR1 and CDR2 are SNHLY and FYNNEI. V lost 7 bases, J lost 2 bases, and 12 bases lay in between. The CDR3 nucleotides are TGTGCCAGCAATCCAGGGTGGCCCAAAAACATTCAGTACTTC. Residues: CASNPGWPKNIQYF. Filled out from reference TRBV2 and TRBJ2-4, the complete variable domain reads EPEVTQTPSHQVTQMGQEVILRCVPISNHLYFYWYRQILGQKVEFLVSFYNNEISEKSEIFDDQFSVERPDGSNFTLKIRSTKLEDSAMYFCASNPGWPKNIQYFGAGTRLSVL.

In nucleotides, the CDR3 is TGTGCCAGCTCACCTACAGTACTCTCTGGAAACACCATATATTTT. Protein: CASSPTVLSGNTIYF. This rearrangement joins TRBV18 to TRBJ1-3; unclear D gene. This CDR3 region has 15 residues. Deletions cut 3 bases from V and 0 bases from J, with 9 bases between. Germline loops: CDR1 KGHSH, CDR2 LQKENI.

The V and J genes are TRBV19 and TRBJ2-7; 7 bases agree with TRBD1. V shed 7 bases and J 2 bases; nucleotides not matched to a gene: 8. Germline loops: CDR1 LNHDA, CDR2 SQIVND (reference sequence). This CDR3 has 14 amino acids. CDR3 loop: CASMARDRTYEQYF. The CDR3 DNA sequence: TGTGCCAGTATGGCCCGGGACAGAACCTACGAGCAGTACTTC.

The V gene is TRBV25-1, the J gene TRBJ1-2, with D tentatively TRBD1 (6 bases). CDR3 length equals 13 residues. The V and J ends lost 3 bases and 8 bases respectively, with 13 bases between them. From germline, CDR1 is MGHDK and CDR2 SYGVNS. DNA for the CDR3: TGTGCCAGCAGTGACCCCGGGACATACGGCTACACCTTC. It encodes CASSDPGTYGYTF.

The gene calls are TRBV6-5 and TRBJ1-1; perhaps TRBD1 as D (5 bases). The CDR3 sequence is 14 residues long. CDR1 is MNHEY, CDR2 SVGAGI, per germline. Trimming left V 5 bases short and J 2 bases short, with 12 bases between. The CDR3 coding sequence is TGTGCCAGCAGTCCCGGAGGGGTAAACACTGAAGCTTTCTTT. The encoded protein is CASSPGGVNTEAFF.

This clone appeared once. The CDR3 region is CASSPYGDRQETQYF. DNA of the CDR3: TGTGCCAGCAGCCCTTATGGGGACCGGCAAGAGACCCAGTACTTC. The rearrangement joins TRBV3-1 (or the pseudogene TRBV3-2) to TRBJ2-5; perhaps D is TRBD1 or TRBD2 (5 bases each). Germline loops: CDR1 LGHDT, CDR2 YNNKEL (reference sequence). The germline V and J ends were trimmed by 4 bases and 2 bases, with 14 bases remaining between them. The CDR3 length is 15 residues.

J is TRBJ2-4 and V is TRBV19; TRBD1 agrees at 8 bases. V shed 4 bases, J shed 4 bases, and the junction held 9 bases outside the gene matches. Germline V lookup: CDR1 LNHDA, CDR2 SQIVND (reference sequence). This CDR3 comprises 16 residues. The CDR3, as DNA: TGTGCCAGTAGTACGGGACAGGCCTCCACGAAAAACATTCAGTACTTC. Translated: CASSTGQASTKNIQYF.

The CDR3 spells CASSPGGSPLHF. CDR3 sequence (DNA): TGTGCCAGCAGCCCCGGCGGGTCACCCCTCCACTTT. The genes are TRBV7-9 and TRBJ1-6; no clear D gene. In germline, CDR1 is SEHNR, CDR2 FQNEAQ (reference sequence). V shed 5 bases and J shed 10 bases, with 9 bases lying between them. The CDR3 extends over 12 amino acids.

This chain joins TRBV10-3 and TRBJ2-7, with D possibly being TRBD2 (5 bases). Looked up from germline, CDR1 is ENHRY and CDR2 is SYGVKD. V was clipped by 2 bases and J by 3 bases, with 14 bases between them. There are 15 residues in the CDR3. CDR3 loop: CAISETEERGYEQYF. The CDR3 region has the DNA TGTGCCATCAGTGAGACGGAGGAGCGAGGCTACGAGCAGTACTTC.

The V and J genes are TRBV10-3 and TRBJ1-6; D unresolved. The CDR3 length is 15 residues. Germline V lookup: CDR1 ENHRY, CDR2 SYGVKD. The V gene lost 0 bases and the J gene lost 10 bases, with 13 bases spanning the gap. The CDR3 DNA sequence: TGTGCCATCAGTGAGTCTCTGGGGTTCAAGTCACCCCTCCACTTT. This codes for CAISESLGFKSPLHF.

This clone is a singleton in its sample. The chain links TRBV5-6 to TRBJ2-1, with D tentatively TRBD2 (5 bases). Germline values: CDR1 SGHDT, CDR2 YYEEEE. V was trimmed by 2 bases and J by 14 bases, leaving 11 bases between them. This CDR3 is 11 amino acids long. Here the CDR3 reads CASSFSREKFF. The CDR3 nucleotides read TGTGCCAGCAGCTTTAGTAGGGAGAAGTTCTTC.

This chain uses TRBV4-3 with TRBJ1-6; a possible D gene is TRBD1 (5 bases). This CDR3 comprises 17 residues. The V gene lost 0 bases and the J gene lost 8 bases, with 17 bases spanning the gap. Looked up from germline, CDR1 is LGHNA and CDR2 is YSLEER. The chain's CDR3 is CASSQDGPETAYSPLHF. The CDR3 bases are TGCGCCAGCAGCCAAGATGGTCCCGAGACAGCCTATTCACCCCTCCACTTT.

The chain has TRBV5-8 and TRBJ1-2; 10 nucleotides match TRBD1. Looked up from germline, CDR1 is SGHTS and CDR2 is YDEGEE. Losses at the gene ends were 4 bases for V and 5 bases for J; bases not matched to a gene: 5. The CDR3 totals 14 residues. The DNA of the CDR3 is TGTGCCAGCAGCAGGGGACAGGGGATGTATGGCTACACCTTC. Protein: CASSRGQGMYGYTF.

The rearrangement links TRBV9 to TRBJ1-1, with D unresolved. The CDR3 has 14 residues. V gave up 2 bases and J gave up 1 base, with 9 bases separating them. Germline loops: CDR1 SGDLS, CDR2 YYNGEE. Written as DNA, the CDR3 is TGTGCCAGCAGCGTGACCTCGGCGAACACTGAAGCTTTCTTT. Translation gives CASSVTSANTEAFF.

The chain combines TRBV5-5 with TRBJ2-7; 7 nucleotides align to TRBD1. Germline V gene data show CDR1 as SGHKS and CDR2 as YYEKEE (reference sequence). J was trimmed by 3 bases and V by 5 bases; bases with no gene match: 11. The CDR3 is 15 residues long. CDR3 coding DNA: TGTGCCAGCAGAGGGTCTTGGGGACAGAGCTACGAGCAGTACTTC. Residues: CASRGSWGQSYEQYF.

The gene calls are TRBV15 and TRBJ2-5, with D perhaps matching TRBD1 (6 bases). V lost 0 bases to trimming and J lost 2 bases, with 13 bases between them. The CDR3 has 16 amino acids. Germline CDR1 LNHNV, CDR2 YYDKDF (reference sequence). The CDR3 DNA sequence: TGTGCCACCAGCAGAGATTTAAGGACAGTTCAAGAGACCCAGTACTTC. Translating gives CATSRDLRTVQETQYF.

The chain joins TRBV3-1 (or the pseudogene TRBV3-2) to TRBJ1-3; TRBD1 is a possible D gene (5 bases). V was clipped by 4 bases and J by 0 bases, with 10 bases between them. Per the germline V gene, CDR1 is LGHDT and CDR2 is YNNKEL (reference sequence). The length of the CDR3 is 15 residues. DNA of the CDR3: TGTGCCAGCAGCCCAGACGGGGGCTCTGGAAACACCATATATTTT. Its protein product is CASSPDGGSGNTIYF.

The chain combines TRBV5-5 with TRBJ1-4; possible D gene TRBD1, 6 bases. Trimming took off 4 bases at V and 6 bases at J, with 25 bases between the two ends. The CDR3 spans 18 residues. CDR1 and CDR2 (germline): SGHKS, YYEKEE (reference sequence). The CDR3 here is CASSPEQGWDIGDEKLFF. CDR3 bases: TGTGCCAGCAGCCCGGAACAGGGTTGGGATATCGGGGATGAAAAACTGTTTTTT.